The subject of this entry is one TCR beta chain. This entry is derived from a study of cytomegalovirus exposure and HLA in healthy donors. Researchers ran the PCR with 60 Vbeta and 13 Jbeta primers. Some clones are missing from TCRdb's copy, which holds only in-frame ones; the method was immunoSEQ multiplex PCR. The table lists fewer than 250,000 clones, over 75% of them singletons. The ends were cut back, 2 bases at V and 1 base at J, with 11 bases in the middle. Germline lookup yields CDR1 SGHTA and CDR2 FQGNSA. The CDR3 is 15 amino acids. Sequencing was done on a sample of PBMCs. The origin of this receptor is a male donor in good health and CMV-seronegative. The chain employs TRBV7-2 and TRBJ1-1; a possible D gene is TRBD1 (6 bases). The CDR3 sequence: CASSLYRTENTEAFF. DNA for the CDR3: TGTGCCAGCAGCTTATATAGGACAGAGAACACTGAAGCTTTCTTT.